What follows is one T cell receptor (beta chain) and its context. Original data processing: Amplification from reference gene primers served as the basis for estimated nucleated cell counts. Using immunoSEQ multiplex PCR, the repertoire was profiled, and TCRdb retains in-frame clones only, with some absent. That table furnishes V, J and clone size, whereas the DNA furnished D and trimming. The table records approximately 300,000 clones, approximately 92% of them present only once. This sample was included in a study of blood T cell repertoires in COVID-19. About the study: Samples came from the United States, Italy and Spain, spanning acute and convalescent COVID-19. In each case, the material was cDNA or gDNA derived from T cells, B-cell-depleted T cells, or PBMCs.

Seattle-derived patients entered the study during active infection and were followed longitudinally. Trimming took 2 bases from V and 3 from J, leaving 10 bases between them. CDR1 is GTSNPN, CDR2 SVGIG, per germline (reference sequence). This CDR3 contains 13 residues. This chain connects TRBV30 to TRBJ1-2; D may be TRBD1 (5 bases). Source material: peripheral blood. The source of this sequence is a woman aged 30 to 39 with COVID-19, enrolled during active disease. The CDR3 region is CAWSIGDDYGYTF. CDR3 in DNA: TGTGCCTGGAGTATAGGGGATGACTATGGCTACACCTTC.